The rows below give T cell receptor beta chains drawn from one sample of a study of beta chain features in type 1 diabetes. Sequencing used immunoSEQ multiplex PCR; TCRdb keeps in-frame clones, though not all of them. The sample records 300,000 to 400,000 clones, roughly 13% being singletons. Sequencing was carried out using naive CD4+ T cells from blood. The receptors here all came from a woman aged 18-29 years with type 1 diabetes. Both conserved end residues are part of each CDR3. A D gene is named only where the DNA matches it firmly. A clone size is listed for some rows: how often the clone was seen (once, few, many), or a class if it is expanded.

d_call,j_call,clone_size,v_call,cdr3_aa,cdr3_nt
-,TRBJ2-1,-,TRBV9,CASSPRDPFVRNEQFF,TGTGCCAGCAGCCCCCGAGATCCGTTCGTACGCAATGAGCAGTTCTTC
TRBD2,TRBJ2-1,-,TRBV11-2,CASSVAGAPYNEQFF,TGTGCCAGCAGTGTAGCGGGAGCTCCCTACAATGAGCAGTTCTTC
TRBD1,TRBJ2-7,-,TRBV7-2,CASSSPPGQGSGEQYF,TGTGCCAGCAGCTCCCCCCCGGGACAGGGTTCGGGTGAGCAGTACTTC
-,TRBJ1-5,few,TRBV30,CAWQQDSNQPQHF,TGTGCCTGGCAACAGGATAGCAATCAGCCCCAGCATTTT
-,TRBJ1-1,few,TRBV25-1,CASNAPDKTTEAFF,TGTGCCAGCAACGCGCCCGACAAGACCACTGAAGCTTTCTTT
TRBD2,TRBJ2-1,few,TRBV7-2,CASGGLAGYNEQFF,TGTGCCAGCGGGGGACTAGCGGGCTACAATGAGCAGTTCTTC
-,TRBJ2-2,-,TRBV7-9,CASSSREIGELFF,TGTGCCAGCAGCTCAAGGGAGATCGGGGAGCTGTTTTTT
-,TRBJ1-5,-,TRBV2,CASSPKASNQPQHF,TGTGCCAGCAGTCCGAAAGCGAGCAATCAGCCCCAGCATTTT
-,TRBJ1-2,few,TRBV7-9,CASSFDSYGYTF,TGTGCCAGCAGCTTTGACAGCTATGGCTACACCTTC
TRBD2,TRBJ2-1,-,TRBV6-5,CASSYSSGTPNNEQFF,TGTGCCAGCAGTTACTCTAGCGGGACCCCAAACAATGAGCAGTTCTTC
TRBD2,TRBJ2-1,few,TRBV29-1,CSVEEAGRSYNEQFF,TGCAGCGTTGAAGAAGCGGGGCGCTCCTACAATGAGCAGTTCTTC
-,TRBJ2-7,-,TRBV18,CASSPGGSSYEQYF,TGTGCCAGCTCACCAGGCGGCAGCTCCTACGAGCAGTACTTC
TRBD1,TRBJ1-5,-,TRBV18,CASSPQGANNQPQHF,TGTGCCAGCTCACCTCAGGGGGCGAACAATCAGCCCCAGCATTTT
TRBD1,TRBJ2-7,few,TRBV5-1,CASSLVSGGRQRDEQYF,TGCGCCAGCAGCTTGGTGTCAGGGGGACGGCAAAGAGACGAGCAGTACTTC
TRBD1,TRBJ1-2,few,TRBV28,CASSLGGGTGYGYTF,TGTGCCAGCAGTCTAGGTGGAGGGACAGGGTATGGCTACACCTTC
-,TRBJ2-5,few,TRBV7-8,CASSFTAEGRGTQYF,TGTGCCAGCAGCTTTACGGCCGAGGGGCGGGGGACCCAGTACTTC
-,TRBJ1-5,-,TRBV19,CASSINYNQPQHF,TGTGCCAGTAGTATCAACTACAATCAGCCCCAGCATTTT
TRBD1,TRBJ2-5,few,TRBV18,CASSTGTGRISETQYF,TGTGCCAGCTCAACCGGGACAGGGCGAATCTCAGAGACCCAGTACTTC
-,TRBJ1-3,-,TRBV6-5,CASRTASSGNTIYF,TGTGCCAGCAGGACAGCGTCCTCTGGAAACACCATATATTTT
TRBD1,TRBJ1-4,-,TRBV5-4,CASSPRTGESYEKLFF,TGTGCCAGCAGCCCAAGGACAGGGGAGTCGTATGAAAAACTGTTTTTT
-,TRBJ2-7,-,TRBV14,CASSQGQAASYEQYF,TGTGCCAGCAGCCAAGGGCAGGCAGCCTCCTACGAGCAGTACTTC
-,TRBJ2-1,once,TRBV19,CASSSDSYNEQFF,TGTGCCAGTAGTTCCGACAGTTACAATGAGCAGTTCTTC
TRBD1,TRBJ1-2,-,TRBV7-9,CASSRQGALNGYTF,TGTGCCAGCAGCCGACAGGGGGCTCTTAATGGCTACACCTTC
TRBD2,TRBJ2-1,few,TRBV30,CAWSRTSLKSNEQFF,TGTGCCTGGAGCCGGACTAGCCTCAAGTCCAATGAGCAGTTCTTC
-,TRBJ2-5,-,TRBV7-8,CASSPSSETQYF,TGTGCCAGCAGCCCGAGCTCGGAGACCCAGTACTTC
TRBD1,TRBJ1-2,few,TRBV18,CASSRFSGDRGQDGYTF,TGTGCCAGCTCACGCTTCTCCGGAGACAGGGGGCAAGATGGCTACACCTTC
-,TRBJ1-2,few,TRBV2,CASSVGGGRGYTF,TGTGCCAGCAGTGTCGGCGGAGGAAGGGGCTACACCTTC
-,TRBJ2-1,-,TRBV11-3,CASSQGNTYNEQFF,TGTGCCAGCAGCCAGGGAAACACCTACAATGAGCAGTTCTTC
TRBD2,TRBJ2-7,few,TRBV7-9,CASSPLAGGPYEQYF,TGTGCCAGCAGCCCTTTAGCGGGAGGGCCTTACGAGCAGTACTTC
TRBD1,TRBJ1-2,-,TRBV6-5,CASADRSNGYTF,TGTGCCAGCGCGGACAGGAGTAATGGCTACACCTTC
-,TRBJ2-3,-,TRBV18,CASSLRDTNTDTQYF,TGTGCCAGCTCACTTAGGGACACCAACACAGATACGCAGTATTTT
-,TRBJ2-6,-,TRBV5-4,CASSSISGANVLTF,TGTGCCAGCAGCTCTATCTCTGGGGCCAACGTCCTGACTTTC
-,TRBJ2-6,-,TRBV19,CASKAVSSGANVLTF,TGTGCCAGTAAGGCGGTTAGCTCTGGGGCCAACGTCCTGACTTTC
TRBD2,TRBJ2-1,-,TRBV29-1,CSVRFRLAGMGEQFF,TGCAGCGTTCGCTTTAGACTAGCGGGTATGGGTGAGCAGTTCTTC
-,TRBJ2-3,few,TRBV20-1,CSTRLSDTQYF,TGCAGTACCCGACTCTCAGATACGCAGTATTTT
-,TRBJ2-5,-,TRBV5-4,CASSLSQETQYF,TGTGCCAGCAGCTTATCGCAAGAGACCCAGTACTTC
TRBD2,TRBJ2-3,-,TRBV29-1,CSVTSPGTDTQYF,TGCAGCGTGACTAGCCCCGGCACAGATACGCAGTATTTT
TRBD1,TRBJ2-1,few,TRBV20-1,CSARDRQGQFF,TGCAGTGCTAGAGATCGACAGGGGCAGTTCTTC
TRBD1,TRBJ2-7,many,TRBV29-1,CSVRGGTGGDEQYF,TGCAGCGTCAGAGGTGGGACAGGGGGCGACGAGCAGTACTTC
TRBD1,TRBJ2-7,-,TRBV30,CASGRSQGAGEQYF,TGTGCCTCCGGGCGATCACAGGGGGCGGGGGAGCAGTACTTC
-,TRBJ2-1,-,TRBV7-2,CASSLRRGTYNEQFF,TGTGCCAGCAGCTTACGCCGCGGAACCTACAATGAGCAGTTCTTC
TRBD1,TRBJ1-1,-,TRBV5-1,CASSASGQGEFGAFF,TGCGCCAGCAGCGCCTCGGGACAGGGGGAGTTTGGAGCTTTCTTT
-,TRBJ1-1,few,TRBV29-1,CSVKRFTTEAFF,TGCAGCGTTAAGCGTTTTACAACTGAAGCTTTCTTT
TRBD1,TRBJ1-2,-,TRBV6-6,CASTSADRARGYTF,TGTGCCAGCACTTCGGCGGACAGGGCAAGGGGCTACACCTTC